The T cell receptor beta chain under discussion was sequenced for a study of cytomegalovirus exposure and HLA in healthy donors (TCRdb year 2017). Broadly, across the study: In an earlier analysis of about 560 of the donors, less than 350 Gb of sequence data and approximately 100 million unique TCR beta sequences from 180 million or so T cells were reported. The number of typed donors differed by locus: about 620-640 for A, B, C, DRB1 and DQB1; 522 for DQA1; 600 to 610 for DPA1; and about 470 for DPB1. Donor age, sex, ethnicity and CMV serostatus were compiled together with the repertoire data. A handful of DR-DQ haplotypes were treated as single units for association and clustering because of strong linkage in the cohort. To decide whether each TCR beta V gene segment behaved as functional or pseudogenic, an earlier analysis of 587 of the donors relied on high-throughput TCR beta sequencing. HLA typing covered class I and class II loci at four-digit resolution. Every repertoire in the discovery cohort had been generated on one and the same sequencing platform. Rather than using new phenotypic data, the later analysis identified candidate immune exposures from TCR beta sequences and from how often those sequences occurred across donors. The study profiled the T cell repertoires of 666 subjects by immunosequencing and related them to cytomegalovirus serostatus. The genetic ancestry cluster associated with self-reported Caucasian donors included 65% to 90% of the 398 genotyped donors. A later genetic analysis used genome-wide SNP genotypes for about three fifths of the 666 donors, treating that subset as a discovery cohort. About 300 gigabases of sequencing data and tens of millions of unique TCR sequences were included in an early release covering under 650 HLA-typed donors. Across roughly 420 genotyped donors of the cohort, an average of approximately 220,000 unique TCR beta nucleotide sequences per donor were sequenced, and 15% to 20% of those sequences were non-productive. High-throughput TCR immunosequencing, statistical association of individual TCRs with disease status, and machine learning were combined to predict cytomegalovirus infection status. Along with the 666-subject first cohort, a separate validation cohort of over a hundred different subjects was used. A later analysis re-examined previously published TCR beta repertoires from about 700 donors and added high-resolution HLA genotyping to investigate patterns of TCR occurrence. The study was designed to test whether signatures of past pathogen exposure could be identified by cataloging public T cell receptors. Overall results and qualifications from the work: HLA typing was unavailable for some donors at each locus, so association tests used only the typed subset. In a later analysis, HLA-associated TCR beta chains were found to be more clonally expanded and to have lower generation probabilities than equally common non-associated chains. In a later analysis, the rate of TCR association differed among HLA loci, with DRB1 alleles having the most associated TCRs and HLA-C alleles having the fewest. Several of the top co-occurrence clusters appeared to be linked to parvovirus B19, influenza, CMV and Epstein-Barr virus, according to a later analysis. When HLA alleles, especially DR and DQ, strongly co-occurred, TCR associations were difficult to assign to individual alleles. The authors suggested that the approach could potentially be extended to other disease states and immunological phenotypes. The earlier analysis of about 600 of the donors excluded fewer than 20 rarely observed V segments, including chromosome 9 orphons, because counts were too low. The cohort was sequenced for TCR beta chains only, and without alpha or paired-chain data the features that could be detected were limited. Most CMV-associated TCR beta chains appeared to be HLA-restricted in a later analysis, and the HLA associations seemed to be driven largely by CMV exposure. In a later genetic analysis, a missense DCLRE1C variant was associated with V-gene and J-gene trimming of TCR beta chains, and the association was replicated in an independent cohort. Some IMGT-functional V segments, including TRBV6-2 and TRBV6-3, could not be distinguished by the 87-base-pair reads and were therefore excluded. Specific HLA alleles were associated with 18,000 or so TCR beta sequences at a false discovery rate of 0.05 in a later analysis. Roughly uniform sequencing depth across donors was assumed in presence/absence analyses, although this assumption may not hold. A group of highly shared sequence variants was considered likely to be a technical artifact of the sequencing pipeline. Across donors, most TCR sequences were observed very rarely, whereas some public TCRs were present in many individuals. Cytomegalovirus status was reported to be diagnosed by the classifier with high specificity and sensitivity in both the original and validation cohorts. In an earlier analysis of roughly 560 of the donors, most TCR beta V segments were observed in productive rearrangements about 87% or about 30% of the time, broadly matching IMGT annotations. A few of the identified cytomegalovirus-associated TCR beta chains were confirmed in vitro to be specific for cytomegalovirus antigens. A total of 150 or so TCR beta chains were listed by the study as associated with cytomegalovirus. Compared with the approximately 670-donor mean, donors in an Asian-associated ancestry cluster had fewer N-insertions in productive TCRs, according to a later genetic analysis. A further reported finding was that TCR beta sequences accurately predicted the HLA-A and HLA-B alleles for most subjects in the first cohort. Linkage disequilibrium might explain the correlated functional status among segregating V segments, but an unknown experimental factor could not be ruled out. Immune exposure information for the cohort was limited to CMV serostatus.

The cohort consisted of some 730 healthy bone marrow donors. Cohort members were all nominally healthy when sampled, although unrecorded immune exposures were likely present. The donor was CMV seronegative and was included in the group of approximately 350 seronegative cohort members. A peripheral blood sample was provided by each donor, and peripheral blood mononuclear cells were used for TCR beta sequencing. The Qiagen DNeasy Blood Extraction Kit was used to extract genomic DNA from the blood cell samples. The V end loses 2 bases and the J end loses 2 bases, and a stretch of 12 bases separates them. CDR1 MNHEY and CDR2 SVGAGI were looked up in the germline V gene. The CDR3 starts with the cysteine, ends with the phenylalanine, and has 15 residues. Kept here is only the CDR3 DNA, which spans 45 bases and is read in frame from base 1. As regards this clone: The target of this receptor is not known.

Libraries were prepared through the immunoSEQ multiplex PCR assay. For the multiplex PCR, a mixture combining 60 forward primers for TCR Vbeta segments and 13 reverse primers for TCR Jbeta segments was used. The CDR3 region of rearranged TCR beta genes was amplified from genomic DNA by a multiplex PCR assay. Amplified TCR beta libraries were sequenced as 87-base-pair reads on the Illumina HiSeq System. From the authors' description of their analysis: A later analysis tallied tens of millions of unique TCR beta chains across the 650 to 750 repertoires, and approximately 11 million of those chains were shared by two or more donors. A nearest-neighbor algorithm error-corrected the raw reads and collapsed the reads into unique sequences, merging closely related sequences to remove PCR and sequencing errors. CDR3 sequences were aligned to IMGT reference sequences to assign V, D and J gene segments. For a sequence to be retained, a match of at least six nucleotides was required to both a V gene segment and a J gene segment. Rearrangements were classified as productive when the CDR3 lacked stop codons and remained in frame with V and J, and all other rearrangements were classified as non-productive. Following IMGT convention, CDR3 was defined as the stretch from the second conserved V-encoded cysteine to the conserved J-encoded phenylalanine. Sequences without an unambiguous match to a single V gene segment were excluded from the earlier analysis of about 640 of the donors. An earlier analysis of approximately 590 of the donors called V segments functional above 56.7% productive rearrangements and segregating when the between-donor standard deviation exceeded 5%. A statistical classification framework was built for diagnosing cytomegalovirus status from the catalog of TCR beta chain sequences. A later analysis assigned V and J genes by comparing TCR nucleotide sequences with IMGT/GENE-DB human TR gene sequences. Using the TCRdist pipeline, a later analysis assigned CDR3 sequences along with most-parsimonious VDJ recombination scenarios. A later analysis defined each TCR beta chain by its CDR3 amino acid sequence plus V-gene family, and excluded reads lacking a unique V-gene family. A later analysis removed 592 highly shared, low-generation-probability nucleotide sequences to deal with suspected cross-contamination and a sequencing artifact. In a later analysis, a clonal expansion index for each public chain was calculated from normalized within-repertoire ranks of inferred template counts. In a later analysis, generation probabilities were computed using a VDJ recombination model fitted to out-of-frame rearrangements, and the results were checked against IGoR. In a later analysis, TCR-TCR, TCR-HLA and TCR-CMV co-occurrence was scored with hypergeometric tests, and a repertoire-size bias correction was applied to TCR pairs. To estimate false discovery rates, a later analysis permuted the HLA or CMV assignments 20 times. A later analysis grouped co-occurring TCRs with DBSCAN, adding TCRdist sequence similarity when clustering within HLA-allele-positive subsets. Co-occurrence clustering excluded repertoires with fewer than 30,000 or more than 120,000 public chains, plus five with anomalous nucleotide sharing. TCRdb took over this immuneACCESS table, retaining in-frame rearrangements with V and J assigned. Such tables are incomplete; in checked studies, under half of the missing clones stem from an unresolved V gene, and the remainder is unexplained. The V and J calls and clone size come from that table; D and trimming were worked out from the DNA. The sample's records list over 55,000 clones. The top ten hold approximately 15% of the sample.

The chain is assembled from TRBV6-5 and TRBJ2-5; the D gene is unclear. The sequence derives from a boy younger than 18 in good health and CMV-seronegative. Sequencing was carried out using PBMCs. Read as DNA, the sequence is TGTGCCAGCAGTTACGGGTGGGCGCAACAAGAGACCCAGTACTTC. Translated, this is CASSYGWAQQETQYF.